The 21 T cell receptor beta chains below were found in one sample sequenced in a study of T-cell memory formation after mild COVID-19 listed by TCRdb under 2021. Library creation used 5' RACE. The listed sequencing device is Illumina NovaSeq 6000. The public reads were quality trimmed at Q25 with fastp and then assembled into clones with MiXCR by TCRdb, keeping productive beta chains. Merged by CDR3 protein, the rows form single entries marked with the most common genes and DNA. In all, the sample holds about 470,000 distinct CDR3 sequences, and roughly 18% of those were seen once. Jointly, the top ten make up 12% of the sample. The sequencing sample was made of PBMCs or a T cell subset sorted from them (not recorded which). The source of these receptors is an adult woman who had mild COVID-19 (a few samples of this study predate the infection). The sample titles of this study are shuffled in the database, so cell type and time point are left out; the donor was told from shared clones.

In this sample, this clonotype turned up a few times. The chain links TRBV28 to TRBJ2-3; TRBD1 matches at 7 bases. CDR3 length: 13 amino acids. The V and J ends lost 6 bases and 4 bases, in that order; junction bases with no gene match: 4. Germline V gives CDR1 MDHEN, CDR2 SYDVKM. CDR3 bases: TGTGCCAGCAGAATACAGGGGTCAGATACGCAGTATTTT. Translating gives CASRIQGSDTQYF.

This clonotype was seen a handful of times. The chain is built from TRBV6-6 and TRBJ2-1; D is unresolved. V was clipped by 6 bases and J by 0 bases, with 15 bases between them. The CDR3 consists of 16 residues. In germline, CDR1 is MNHNY, CDR2 SVGAGI (reference sequence). The CDR3 DNA follows: TGTGCCAGCAGCATCCTGGGCAAGAGCTCCTACAATGAGCAGTTCTTC. Translated: CASSILGKSSYNEQFF.

This chain uses TRBV15 with TRBJ2-7; TRBD2 aligns across 9 bases. V trimming: 2 bases; J trimming: 4 bases; junction bases outside the gene matches: 6. Germline values: CDR1 LNHNV, CDR2 YYDKDF (reference sequence). The CDR3 sequence is 15 residues long. CDR3 protein: CATSRPGTSSYEQYF. CDR3 bases: TGTGCCACCAGCAGACCCGGGACTAGCAGTTACGAGCAGTACTTC.

The chain couples TRBV12-3 or TRBV12-4 to TRBJ1-2; tentatively, D is TRBD1 (5 bases). V was clipped by 6 bases and J by 8 bases, with 16 bases between them. The CDR3 runs to 13 residues. CDR3 sequence reads: CASRGGPTGGYTF. DNA of the CDR3: TGTGCCAGCAGGGGGGGACCCACAGGAGGCTACACCTTC.

This clonotype was detected a few times. The rearrangement joins TRBV7-3 to TRBJ2-3; maybe TRBD1 (6 bases). V was shortened by 1 base and J by 5 bases, with 10 bases between the two germline ends. The CDR3 consists of 14 residues. Germline loops: CDR1 SGHTA, CDR2 FQGTGA. CDR3 sequence: CASSLMTGGDTQYF. CDR3 DNA sequence: TGTGCCAGCAGCTTAATGACAGGTGGAGATACGCAGTATTTT.

V is TRBV7-3 and J is TRBJ2-1; D is ambiguous. Deletions cut 2 bases from V and 3 bases from J, with 8 bases between. Per germline, CDR1 SGHTA and CDR2 FQGTGA. This CDR3 comprises 14 residues. CDR3 amino acids: CASSLGQDYNEQFF. The CDR3 bases are TGTGCCAGCAGCTTAGGCCAGGACTACAATGAGCAGTTCTTC.

The CDR3 sequence is CASSVRGASYYGYTF. CDR3 coding DNA: TGTGCCAGCAGTGTGAGAGGAGCAAGTTACTATGGCTACACCTTC. The chain is built from TRBV27 and TRBJ1-2; D not certain. The ends were cut back, 5 bases at V and 3 bases at J, with 16 bases in the middle. Looked up from germline, CDR1 is MNHEY and CDR2 is SMNVEV (reference sequence). The CDR3 runs 15 residues.

This clonotype appeared a few times. This chain joins TRBV24-1 and TRBJ2-7; 10 bases align to TRBD1. The CDR3 loop spans 14 amino acids. The J segment lost 2 bases and the V segment lost 5 bases, leaving 2 bases of the junction unmatched. Germline assignment: CDR1 KGHDR and CDR2 SFDVKD. In nucleotides, the CDR3 is TGTGCCACCAGTGGGACAGGGGGAACCTACGAGCAGTACTTC. This codes for CATSGTGGTYEQYF.

The chain is built from TRBV12-3 or TRBV12-4 and TRBJ1-1, with D hard to call. CDR3 size: 11 residues. Trimming removed 7 bases at V and 11 bases at J, with 14 bases between. The DNA of the CDR3 is TGTGCCAGCACCTCGTGGGGAGAGGCTTTCTTT. Translated, it gives CASTSWGEAFF.

The chain links TRBV15 to TRBJ2-5, with 7 bases matching TRBD1. Germline values: CDR1 LNHNV, CDR2 YYDKDF (reference sequence). This CDR3 spans 15 amino acids. V was pared by 6 bases and J by 1 base, with 8 bases of the junction left unmatched. Here the CDR3 DNA reads TGTGCCACCAGTAGGACTGGGACAGCCCAAGAGACCCAGTACTTC. Translation gives CATSRTGTAQETQYF.

The chain has TRBV12-3 or TRBV12-4 and TRBJ2-3, with D possibly being TRBD2 (5 bases). This CDR3 has 13 amino acids. V lost 7 bases to trimming and J lost 6 bases, with 14 bases between them. Here the CDR3 DNA reads TGTGCCAGCACCATGGACTCGGCGGATACGCAGTATTTT. It yields the protein CASTMDSADTQYF.

The chain joins TRBV20-1 to TRBJ1-2, with 8 bases matching TRBD1. Germline-derived CDR1 and CDR2 are DFQATT and SNEGSKA (reference sequence). The CDR3 sequence is 13 residues long. Unmatched junction bases numbered 6, after V lost 4 bases and J lost 5 bases. CDR3 nucleotides: TGCAGTGCTATGGACAGGGCCAATTATGGCTACACCTTC. This codes for CSAMDRANYGYTF.

The table lists this clonotype with a few counts. The rearrangement joins TRBV12-3 or TRBV12-4 to TRBJ2-6; 8 positions agree with TRBD1. This CDR3 has 20 residues. Trimming cost V 4 bases and J 0 bases; bases outside gene matches: 14. CDR3: CASSSSGTGLLNSGANVLTF. The CDR3 DNA reads as TGTGCCAGCAGTTCCTCCGGGACAGGATTACTCAACTCTGGGGCCAACGTCCTGACTTTC.

The rearrangement links TRBV20-1 to TRBJ2-7; D possibly corresponds to TRBD1 (6 bases). The germline CDR1 and CDR2 sequences are DFQATT and SNEGSKA (reference sequence). Trimming left V 2 bases short and J 7 bases short, with 21 bases between. The CDR3 length is 15 residues. CDR3 in DNA: TGCAGTGCTAGATCCCCCAGGGGCTCTAATAGGGAGCAGTACTTC. Its protein is CSARSPRGSNREQYF.

This clonotype was seen a handful of times. V gene TRBV6-5 combines with J gene TRBJ2-6; D ambiguous. V was pared by 0 bases and J by 0 bases, with 6 bases between. CDR3 length equals 16 residues. Germline lookup yields CDR1 MNHEY and CDR2 SVGAGI. CDR3 protein: CASSYSAVSGANVLTF. CDR3 DNA: TGTGCCAGCAGTTACTCCGCGGTCTCTGGGGCCAACGTCCTGACTTTC.

This clonotype was seen a few times. The chain couples TRBV4-3 to TRBJ2-7, with 11 bases fitting TRBD1. Germline CDR1 and CDR2: LGHNA and YSLEER. V lost 1 base and J lost 3; bases outside the gene matches: 2. The CDR3 consists of 15 residues. CDR3 protein: CASSQGTGGLYEQYF. CDR3 DNA sequence: TGCGCCAGCAGCCAAGGGACAGGGGGCCTCTACGAGCAGTACTTC.

This clonotype was counted a few times. The chain combines TRBV6-2 or TRBV6-3 with TRBJ1-6, with a possible D match to TRBD1 (5 bases). The V and J ends lost 7 bases and 9 bases respectively, with 10 bases between them. CDR1 and CDR2 (germline): MNHEY, SVGEGT. The CDR3 sequence is 12 residues long. CDR3 in DNA: TGTGCCAGCACCAGGGAGGCTTCACCCCTCCACTTT. Translated: CASTREASPLHF.

This clonotype was found a few times. A junction end diverges from the germline sequence, so it may reflect a read error. This chain connects TRBV4-3 to TRBJ2-2; TRBD2 matches 7 bases. CDR3 length: 15 residues. The germline V gene has CDR1 LGHNA and CDR2 YSLEER. CDR3 protein: CASRQASGDTGELFF. As DNA, the CDR3 is TGCGCCAGCAGGCAAGCCAGCGGGGACACCGGGGAGCTGTTTTTT.

In its sample, this clonotype was seen a few times. The chain recombines TRBV5-1 with TRBJ2-3; D is uncertain. The germline V gene has CDR1 SGHRS and CDR2 YFSETQ. Trimming pared 5 bases from V and 0 bases from J, leaving 16 bases between. This CDR3 has 16 residues. The CDR3: CASSYGYSISTDTQYF. The CDR3 DNA is TGCGCCAGCAGTTACGGATACAGCATCAGCACAGATACGCAGTATTTT.

This clonotype was counted a few times. The V gene is TRBV5-1, the J gene TRBJ2-7; TRBD1 matches at 10 bases. CDR1 is SGHRS, CDR2 YFSETQ, per germline. This CDR3 contains 14 residues. V shed 3 bases, J shed 5 bases, and the junction held 5 bases outside the gene matches. DNA of the CDR3: TGCGCCAGCAGCTCCCCCGGACAGGGGGACGAGCAGTACTTC. This gives the protein CASSSPGQGDEQYF.

This chain connects TRBV7-9 to TRBJ2-1; 8 positions match TRBD2. After removal of 5 bases from V and 13 bases from J, the junction contained 10 bases not matched to a gene. The CDR3 consists of 13 residues. Germline loops: CDR1 SEHNR, CDR2 FQNEAQ (reference sequence). The CDR3 coding sequence is TGTGCCAGCAGCCAGGGAACAGCGGGAGTACAGTTCTTC. Translated: CASSQGTAGVQFF.